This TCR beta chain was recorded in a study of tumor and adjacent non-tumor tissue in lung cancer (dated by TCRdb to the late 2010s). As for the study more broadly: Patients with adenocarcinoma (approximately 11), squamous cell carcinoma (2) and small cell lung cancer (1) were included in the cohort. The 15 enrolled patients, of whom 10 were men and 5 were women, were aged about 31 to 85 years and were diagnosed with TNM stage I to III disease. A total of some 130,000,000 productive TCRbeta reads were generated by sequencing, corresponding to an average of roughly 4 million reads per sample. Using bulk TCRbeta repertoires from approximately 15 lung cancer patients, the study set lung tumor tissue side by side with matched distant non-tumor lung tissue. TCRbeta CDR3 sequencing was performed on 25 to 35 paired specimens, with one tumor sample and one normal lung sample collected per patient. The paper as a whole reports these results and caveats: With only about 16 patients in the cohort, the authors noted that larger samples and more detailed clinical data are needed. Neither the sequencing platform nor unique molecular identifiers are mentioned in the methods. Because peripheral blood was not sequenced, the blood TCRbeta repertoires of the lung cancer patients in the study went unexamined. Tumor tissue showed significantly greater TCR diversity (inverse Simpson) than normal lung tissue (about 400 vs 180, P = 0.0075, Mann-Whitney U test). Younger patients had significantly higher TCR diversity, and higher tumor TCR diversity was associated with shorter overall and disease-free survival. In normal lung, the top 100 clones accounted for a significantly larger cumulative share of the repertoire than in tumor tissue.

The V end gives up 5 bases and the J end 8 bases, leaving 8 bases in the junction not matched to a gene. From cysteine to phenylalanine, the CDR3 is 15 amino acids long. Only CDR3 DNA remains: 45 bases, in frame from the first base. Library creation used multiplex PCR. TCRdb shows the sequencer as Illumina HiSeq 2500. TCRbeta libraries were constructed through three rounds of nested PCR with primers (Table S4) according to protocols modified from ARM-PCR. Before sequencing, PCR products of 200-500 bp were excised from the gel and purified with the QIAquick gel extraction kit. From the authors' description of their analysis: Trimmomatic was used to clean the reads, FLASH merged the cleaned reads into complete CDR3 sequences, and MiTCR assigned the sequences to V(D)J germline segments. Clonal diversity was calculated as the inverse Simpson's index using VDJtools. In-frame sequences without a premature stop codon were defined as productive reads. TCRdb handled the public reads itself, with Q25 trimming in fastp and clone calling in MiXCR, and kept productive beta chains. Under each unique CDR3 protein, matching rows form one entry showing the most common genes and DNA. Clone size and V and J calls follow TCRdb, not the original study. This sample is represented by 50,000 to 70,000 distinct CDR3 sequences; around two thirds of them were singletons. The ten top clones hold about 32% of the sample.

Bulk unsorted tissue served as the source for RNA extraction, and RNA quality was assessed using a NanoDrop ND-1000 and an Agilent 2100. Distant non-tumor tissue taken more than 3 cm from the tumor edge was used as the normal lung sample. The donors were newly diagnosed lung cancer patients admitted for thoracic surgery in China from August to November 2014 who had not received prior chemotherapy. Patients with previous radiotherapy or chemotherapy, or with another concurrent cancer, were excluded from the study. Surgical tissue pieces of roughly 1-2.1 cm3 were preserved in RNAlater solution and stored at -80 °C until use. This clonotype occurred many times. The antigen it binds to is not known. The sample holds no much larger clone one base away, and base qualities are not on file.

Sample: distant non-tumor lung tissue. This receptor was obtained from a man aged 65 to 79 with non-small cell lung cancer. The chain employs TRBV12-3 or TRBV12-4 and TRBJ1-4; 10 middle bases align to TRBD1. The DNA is TGTGCCAGCAGTGTGGGGACAGGGGATGCGGAAAAACTGTTTTTT. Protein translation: CASSVGTGDAEKLFF.